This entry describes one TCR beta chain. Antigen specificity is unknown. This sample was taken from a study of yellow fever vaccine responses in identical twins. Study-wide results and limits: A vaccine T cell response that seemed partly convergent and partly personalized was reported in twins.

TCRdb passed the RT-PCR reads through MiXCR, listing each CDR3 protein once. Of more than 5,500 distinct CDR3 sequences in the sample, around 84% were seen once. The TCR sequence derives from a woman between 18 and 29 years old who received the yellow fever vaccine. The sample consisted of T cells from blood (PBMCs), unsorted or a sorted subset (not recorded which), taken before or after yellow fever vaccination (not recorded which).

The CDR3 coding sequence is TGTGCCGGAAGGCTCTCTGGGGCCAACGTCCTGACTTTC. Amino acids: CAGRLSGANVLTF. The chain employs TRBV18 and TRBJ2-6; D not certain. The CDR3 totals 13 residues. Germline CDR1 and CDR2: KGHSH and LQKENI. The V end lost 11 bases, the J end lost 0 bases, and 8 bases lay between the germline ends.